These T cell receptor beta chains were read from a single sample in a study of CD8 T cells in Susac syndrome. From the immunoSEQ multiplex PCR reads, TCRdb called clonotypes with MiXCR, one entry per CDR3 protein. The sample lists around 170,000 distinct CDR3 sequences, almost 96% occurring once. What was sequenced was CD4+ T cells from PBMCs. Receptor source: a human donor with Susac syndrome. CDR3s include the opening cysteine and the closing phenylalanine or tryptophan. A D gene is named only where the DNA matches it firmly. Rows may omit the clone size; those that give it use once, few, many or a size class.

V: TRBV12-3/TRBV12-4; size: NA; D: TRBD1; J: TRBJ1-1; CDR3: CASSRTGVTEAFF; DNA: TGTGCCAGCAGTCGGACAGGGGTCACTGAAGCTTTCTTT
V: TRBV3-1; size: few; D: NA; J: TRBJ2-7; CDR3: CASSQDRGYSYEQYF; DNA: TGTGCCAGCAGCCAAGATCGGGGGTACTCCTACGAGCAGTACTTC
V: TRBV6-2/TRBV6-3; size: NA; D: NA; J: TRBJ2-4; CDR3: CASKFDTSNIQYF; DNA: TGTGCCAGCAAATTCGACACTTCAAACATTCAGTACTTC
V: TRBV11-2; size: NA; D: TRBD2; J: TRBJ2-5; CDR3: CASRRTSGGASGETQYF; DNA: TGTGCCAGCAGACGGACTAGCGGGGGGGCTTCAGGAGAGACCCAGTACTTC
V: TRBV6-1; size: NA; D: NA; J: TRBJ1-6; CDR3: CASSGAASGPLHF; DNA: TGTGCCAGCAGCGGCGCCGCCAGCGGTCCCCTCCACTTT
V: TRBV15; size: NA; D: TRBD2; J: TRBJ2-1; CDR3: CATSRRTSGLNEQFF; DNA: TGTGCCACCAGCAGACGAACTAGCGGGCTCAATGAGCAGTTCTTC
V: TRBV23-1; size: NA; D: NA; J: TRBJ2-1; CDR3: CASSQDQFF; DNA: TGCGCCAGCAGTCAAGACCAGTTCTTC
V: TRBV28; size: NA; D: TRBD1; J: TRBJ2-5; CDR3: CASSLPGGLGETQYF; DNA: TGTGCCAGCAGTTTGCCAGGGGGCCTTGGAGAGACCCAGTACTTC
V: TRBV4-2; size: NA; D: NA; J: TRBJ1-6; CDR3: CASSQEWQDPTPLHF; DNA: TGTGCCAGCAGCCAAGAATGGCAGGACCCAACACCCCTCCACTTT
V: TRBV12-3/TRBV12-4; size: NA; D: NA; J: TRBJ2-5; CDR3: CASSRNTNQETQYF; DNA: TGTGCCAGCAGTCGTAACACAAACCAAGAGACCCAGTACTTC
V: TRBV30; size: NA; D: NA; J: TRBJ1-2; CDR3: CAWSATNYGYTF; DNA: TGTGCCTGGAGTGCGACTAACTATGGCTACACCTTC
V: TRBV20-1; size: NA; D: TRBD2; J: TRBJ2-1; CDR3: CSARELSAGGPYNEQFF; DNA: TGCAGTGCTAGAGAGTTGTCTGCGGGGGGCCCGTACAATGAGCAGTTCTTC
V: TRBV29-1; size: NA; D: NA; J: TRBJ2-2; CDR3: CSVVTYGELFF; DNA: TGCAGCGTCGTCACATACGGGGAGCTGTTTTTT
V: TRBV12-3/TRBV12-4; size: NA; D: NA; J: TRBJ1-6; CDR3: CASSHSNSPLHF; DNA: TGTGCCAGCAGTCACAGTAATTCACCCCTCCACTTT
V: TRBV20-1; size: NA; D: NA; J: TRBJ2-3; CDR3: CSARDVTDTQYF; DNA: TGCAGTGCTAGAGACGTCACAGATACGCAGTATTTT
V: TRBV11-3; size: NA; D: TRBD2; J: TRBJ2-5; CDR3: CASSPSRTSGRETQYF; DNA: TGTGCCAGCAGCCCCTCGCGGACTAGCGGGAGAGAGACCCAGTACTTC
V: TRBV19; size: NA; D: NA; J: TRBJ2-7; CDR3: CASSSGSDPYEQYF; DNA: TGTGCCAGTAGCTCCGGGTCGGACCCCTACGAGCAGTACTTC
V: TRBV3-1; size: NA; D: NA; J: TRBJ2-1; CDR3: CASSQDSFPSSYNEQFF; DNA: TGTGCCAGCAGCCAAGATAGTTTCCCCAGCTCCTACAATGAGCAGTTCTTC
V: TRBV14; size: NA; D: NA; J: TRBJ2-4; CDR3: CASSPTRPGPSYIQYF; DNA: TGTGCCAGCAGCCCGACCCGCCCGGGGCCCTCCTACATTCAGTACTTC
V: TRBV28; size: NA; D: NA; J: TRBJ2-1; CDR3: CASRGDAYNEQFF; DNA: TGTGCCAGCAGGGGGGACGCGTACAATGAGCAGTTCTTC
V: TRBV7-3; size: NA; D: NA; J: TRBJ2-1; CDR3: CASSSRSGAYNEQFF; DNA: TGTGCCAGCAGCTCCCGGTCAGGGGCCTACAATGAGCAGTTCTTC
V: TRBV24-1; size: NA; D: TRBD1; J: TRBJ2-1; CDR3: CATSDRGLNNEQFF; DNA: TGTGCCACCAGTGACAGGGGGCTCAACAATGAGCAGTTCTTC
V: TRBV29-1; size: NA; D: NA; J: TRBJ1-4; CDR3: CSAETGSDEKLFF; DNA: TGCAGCGCCGAAACGGGGTCGGACGAAAAACTGTTTTTT
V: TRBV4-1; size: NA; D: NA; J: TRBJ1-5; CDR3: CASSQDGRYQHF; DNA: TGCGCCAGCAGCCAAGACGGGAGGTATCAGCATTTT